This T cell receptor (beta chain) was profiled in a study of cytomegalovirus exposure and HLA in healthy donors. General observations from the study: Association of a missense DCLRE1C variant with TCR beta V- and J-gene trimming was reported in a later analysis. Indistinguishable V segments, including TRBV6-2 and TRBV6-3, were excluded.

Germline CDR1 and CDR2: GTSNPN and SVGIG (reference sequence). The CDR3 runs 14 residues. The V gene lost 4 bases and the J gene lost 3 bases, with 12 bases spanning the gap. Both 60 Vbeta primers and 13 Jbeta primers went into the PCR. The protocol was immunoSEQ multiplex PCR, while the TCRdb copy is restricted to in-frame clones and leaves out a portion. The data show fewer than 130,000 clones, with less than 85% seen just once and around 15% held by the top ten. Comments on this clone: Its specificity is not known.

Sequencing was performed on PBMCs. The gene calls are TRBV30 and TRBJ2-2, with D tentatively TRBD2 (5 bases). The sequence was collected from a man younger than 40 in good health and CMV-seropositive. The CDR3 DNA reads as TGTGCCTGGAAAGAGGGCTTGTACACCGGGGAGCTGTTTTTT. It is translated as CAWKEGLYTGELFF.